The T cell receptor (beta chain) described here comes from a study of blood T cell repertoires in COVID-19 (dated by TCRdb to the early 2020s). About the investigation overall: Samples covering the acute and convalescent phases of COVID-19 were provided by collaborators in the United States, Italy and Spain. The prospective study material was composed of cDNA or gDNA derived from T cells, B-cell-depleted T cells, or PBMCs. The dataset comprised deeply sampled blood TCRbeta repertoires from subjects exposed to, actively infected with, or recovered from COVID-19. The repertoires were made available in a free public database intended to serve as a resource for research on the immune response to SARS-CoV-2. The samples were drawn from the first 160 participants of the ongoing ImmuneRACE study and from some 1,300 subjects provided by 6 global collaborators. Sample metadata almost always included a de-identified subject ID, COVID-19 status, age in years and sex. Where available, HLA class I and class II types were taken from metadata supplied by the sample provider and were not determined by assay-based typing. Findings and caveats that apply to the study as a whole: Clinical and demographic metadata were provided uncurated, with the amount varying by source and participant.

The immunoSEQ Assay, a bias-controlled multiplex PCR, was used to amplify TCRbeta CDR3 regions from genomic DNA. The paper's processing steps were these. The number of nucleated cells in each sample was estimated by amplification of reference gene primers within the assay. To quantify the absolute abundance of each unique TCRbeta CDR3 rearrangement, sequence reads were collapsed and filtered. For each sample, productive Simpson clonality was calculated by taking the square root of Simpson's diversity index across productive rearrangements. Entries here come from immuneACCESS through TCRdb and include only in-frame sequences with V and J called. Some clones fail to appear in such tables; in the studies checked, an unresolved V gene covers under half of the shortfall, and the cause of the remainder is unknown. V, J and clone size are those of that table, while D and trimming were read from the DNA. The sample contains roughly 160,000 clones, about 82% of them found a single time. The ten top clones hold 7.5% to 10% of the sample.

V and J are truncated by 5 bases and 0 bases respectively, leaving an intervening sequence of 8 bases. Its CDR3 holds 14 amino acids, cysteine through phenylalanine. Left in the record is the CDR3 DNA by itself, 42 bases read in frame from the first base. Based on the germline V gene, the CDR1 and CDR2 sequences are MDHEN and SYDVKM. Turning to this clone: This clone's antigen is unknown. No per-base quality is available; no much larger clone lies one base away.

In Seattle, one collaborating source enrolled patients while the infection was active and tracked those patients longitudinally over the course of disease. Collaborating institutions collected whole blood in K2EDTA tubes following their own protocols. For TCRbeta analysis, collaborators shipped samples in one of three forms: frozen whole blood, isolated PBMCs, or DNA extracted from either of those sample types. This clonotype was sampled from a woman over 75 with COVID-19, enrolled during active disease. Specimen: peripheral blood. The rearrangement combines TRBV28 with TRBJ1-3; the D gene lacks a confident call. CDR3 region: CASSEAYSGNTIYF. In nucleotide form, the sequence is TGTGCCAGCAGTGAAGCATACTCTGGAAACACCATATATTTT.